This T cell receptor beta chain was retrieved from a study of cytomegalovirus exposure and HLA in healthy donors. Study in general: Counted in an early data release were approximately 85 million unique TCRs from HLA-typed donors. Study conclusions and caveats: Investigators reported under 200 TCR beta chains as tied to cytomegalovirus. Common viral pathogens (according to a later analysis) appeared linked to several of the most significant clusters. Many donors carried some public TCRs, although rarity characterized most TCR sequences.

The sample holds one count of this clone. The antigen is unknown. The PCR used 60 Vbeta and 13 Jbeta primers. Measured with immunoSEQ multiplex PCR; TCRdb has only the in-frame clones, and not every one. The sample carries around 160,000 clones, around 79% recorded once. This receptor was obtained from a man aged 50-59 years in good health and CMV-seropositive. Input material: PBMCs.

CDR3 loop: CASSQERPPGGVDTQYF. In nucleotides, the CDR3 is TGCGCCAGCAGCCAAGAGAGGCCTCCGGGGGGGGTTGATACGCAGTATTTT. V is TRBV4-1 and J is TRBJ2-3, with 8 bases aligning to TRBD2. The germline CDR1 and CDR2 sequences are MGHRA and YSYEKL. V lost 0 bases and J lost 6; bases outside the gene matches: 11. The CDR3 is 17 amino acids.